This T cell receptor (beta chain) was sequenced for a study of T-cell reconstitution after alpha-beta-depleted transplantation in children. Study-level points and caveats: It was reported that alpha-beta T cells came from several hundred expanded graft clones (about two months after transplant). At the one-year point after transplant, T-cell counts and TCRbeta diversity were found to come mostly from T cells that had been newly produced. Surviving recipient T cells and thymic progenitors underlay high day-60 TCRbeta diversity in some patients.

Trimming cost V 3 bases and J 0 bases, with 12 bases left between them. CDR3 size: 15 residues. Germline V lookup: CDR1 DFQATT, CDR2 SNEGSKA (reference sequence). Unique molecular identifiers tagged the TCRbeta library. TCRdb reprocessed the PCR reads with MiXCR, giving one entry per CDR3 protein. The sample has hundreds of thousands of distinct CDR3 sequences, under 15% seen once; the top ten hold around 0.8%. This clonotype came up many times. Its antigen is unidentified. Sequenced material: PBMCs, taken before TCRalphabeta/CD19-depleted stem cell transplant. The chain combines TRBV20-1 with TRBJ2-4; D gene unclear. The sequence was obtained from a girl aged 2-10 years with congenital amegakaryocytic thrombocytopenia, due to receive a stem cell transplant. CDR3 bases: TGCAGTGCTAGCCCCGAATTTGGAGCCAAAAACATTCAGTACTTC. Protein: CSASPEFGAKNIQYF.